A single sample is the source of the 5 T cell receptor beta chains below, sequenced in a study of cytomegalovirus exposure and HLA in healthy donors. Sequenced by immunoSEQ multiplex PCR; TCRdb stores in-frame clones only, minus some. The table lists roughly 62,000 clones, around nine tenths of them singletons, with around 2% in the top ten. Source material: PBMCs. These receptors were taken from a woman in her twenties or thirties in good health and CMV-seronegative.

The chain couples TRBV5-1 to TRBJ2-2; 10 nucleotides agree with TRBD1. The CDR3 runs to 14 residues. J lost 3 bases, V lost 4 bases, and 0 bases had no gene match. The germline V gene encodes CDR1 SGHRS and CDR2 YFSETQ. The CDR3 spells CASSGTGDTGELFF. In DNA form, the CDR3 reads TGCGCCAGCAGCGGGACAGGGGACACCGGGGAGCTGTTTTTT.

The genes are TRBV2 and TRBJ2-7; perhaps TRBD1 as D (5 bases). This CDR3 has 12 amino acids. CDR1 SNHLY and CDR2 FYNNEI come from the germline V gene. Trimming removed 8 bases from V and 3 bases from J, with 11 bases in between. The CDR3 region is CASQKDSYEQYF. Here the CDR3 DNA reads TGTGCCAGCCAAAAAGACAGCTACGAGCAGTACTTC.

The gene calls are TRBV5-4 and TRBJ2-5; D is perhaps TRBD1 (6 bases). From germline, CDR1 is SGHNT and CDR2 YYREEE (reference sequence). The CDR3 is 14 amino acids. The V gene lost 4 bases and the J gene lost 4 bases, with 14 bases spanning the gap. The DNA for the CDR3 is TGTGCCAGCAGCGGAAAGACAGGAACAGAGACCCAGTACTTC. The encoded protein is CASSGKTGTETQYF.

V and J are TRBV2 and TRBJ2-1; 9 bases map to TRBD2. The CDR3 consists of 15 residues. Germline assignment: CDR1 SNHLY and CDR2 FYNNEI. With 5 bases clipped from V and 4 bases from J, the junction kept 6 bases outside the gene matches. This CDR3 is CASSSTSGLYNEQFF. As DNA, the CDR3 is TGTGCCAGCAGTTCTACTAGCGGGTTGTACAATGAGCAGTTCTTC.

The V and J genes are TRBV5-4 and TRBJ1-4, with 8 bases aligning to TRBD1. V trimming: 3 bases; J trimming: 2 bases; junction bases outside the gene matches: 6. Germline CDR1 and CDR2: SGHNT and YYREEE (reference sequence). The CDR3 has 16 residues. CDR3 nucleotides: TGTGCCAGCAGCTCCCAGGGGGCGGTCACTAATGAAAAACTGTTTTTT. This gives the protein CASSSQGAVTNEKLFF.